This TCR beta chain is drawn from a study of T cell clonality in common variable immunodeficiency. Overall study results and limits: In common variable immunodeficiency, TCR beta chains reportedly carried fewer deletions and N-nucleotide insertions. Fewer TCRbeta clones were shared among CVID subjects than controls.

Aged about 8 to 64 years, CVID subjects averaged around 43 years old. Produced via immunoSEQ multiplex PCR; TCRdb's table is partial and in-frame only. The repertoire has 30,000 to 40,000 clones, none seen only once; the ten largest take less than 30%. This clone was detected many times. The antigen remains unidentified. The read comes to an end 3 residues before the CDR3 does, leaving the germline J gene to fill in the end. V lost 2 bases and J lost 5, with 25 bases in between. Germline V gene lookup returns CDR1 SGHVS and CDR2 FQNEAQ. The CDR3 is 18 residues long. Input material: peripheral blood mononuclear cells. The receptor was derived from a human donor with common variable immunodeficiency. J is TRBJ2-7 and V is TRBV7-8, with D possibly TRBD1 on 6 matching bases. The CDR3 sequence: CASSLLVGGPSMSHEQYF. The sequenced part of the CDR3 DNA is TGTGCCAGCAGCTTACTCGTTGGGGGCCCCTCGATGTCCCACGAG.